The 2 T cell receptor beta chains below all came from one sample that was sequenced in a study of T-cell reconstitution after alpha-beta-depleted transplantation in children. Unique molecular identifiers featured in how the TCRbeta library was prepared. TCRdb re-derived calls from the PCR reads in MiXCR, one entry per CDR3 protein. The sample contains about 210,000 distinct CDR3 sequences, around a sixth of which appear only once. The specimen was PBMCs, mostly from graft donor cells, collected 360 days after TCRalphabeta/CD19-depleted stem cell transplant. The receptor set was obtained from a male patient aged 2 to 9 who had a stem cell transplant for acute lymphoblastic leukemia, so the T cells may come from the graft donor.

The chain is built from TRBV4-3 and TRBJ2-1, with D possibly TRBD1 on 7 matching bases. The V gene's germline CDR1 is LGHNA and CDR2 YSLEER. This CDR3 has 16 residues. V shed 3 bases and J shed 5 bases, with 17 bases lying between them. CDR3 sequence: CASSQGGQINDNEQFF. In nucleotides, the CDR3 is TGCGCCAGCAGCCAGGGGGGACAGATAAACGACAATGAGCAGTTCTTC.

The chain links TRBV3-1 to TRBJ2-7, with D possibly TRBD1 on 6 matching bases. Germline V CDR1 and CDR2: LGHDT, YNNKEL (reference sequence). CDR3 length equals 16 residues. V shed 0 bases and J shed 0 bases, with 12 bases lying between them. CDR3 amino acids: CASSQDQGFYSYEQYF. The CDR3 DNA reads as TGTGCCAGCAGCCAAGATCAGGGGTTCTACTCCTACGAGCAGTACTTC.